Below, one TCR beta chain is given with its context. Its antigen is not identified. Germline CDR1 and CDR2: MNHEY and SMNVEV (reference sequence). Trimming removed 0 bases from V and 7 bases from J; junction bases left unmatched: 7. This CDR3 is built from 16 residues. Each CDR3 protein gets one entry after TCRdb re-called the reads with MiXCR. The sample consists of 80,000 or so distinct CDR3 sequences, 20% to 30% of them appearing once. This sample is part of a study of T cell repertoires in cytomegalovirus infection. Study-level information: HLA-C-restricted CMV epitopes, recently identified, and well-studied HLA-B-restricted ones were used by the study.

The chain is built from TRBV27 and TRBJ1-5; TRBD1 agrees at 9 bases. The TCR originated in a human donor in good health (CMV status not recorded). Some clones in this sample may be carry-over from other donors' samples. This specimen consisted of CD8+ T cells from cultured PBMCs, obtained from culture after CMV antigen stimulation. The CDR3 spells CASSLSAGDRVQPQHF. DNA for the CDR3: TGTGCCAGCAGTTTATCAGCGGGGGACAGGGTCCAGCCCCAGCATTTT.